This entry lists 5 T cell receptor beta chains sequenced from one sample in a study of T-cell memory formation after mild COVID-19. TCRdb reanalysed the 5' RACE reads using MiXCR and keeps one entry per CDR3 protein. The table has around 300,000 distinct CDR3 sequences, roughly a fifth seen once. The sample comprised PBMCs or a T cell subset sorted from them (not recorded which). All receptors derive from a man aged 18 to 29 who had mild COVID-19 (a few samples of this study predate the infection). Cell type and time point are not known.

V is TRBV18 and J is TRBJ1-1; no clear D gene. Trimming removed 3 bases from V and 5 bases from J, with 19 bases in between. The CDR3 is 16 residues long. Germline values: CDR1 KGHSH, CDR2 LQKENI. The CDR3 sequence: CASSPTDKGVKTEAFF. The CDR3 region has the DNA TGTGCCAGCTCACCTACCGACAAGGGAGTAAAGACTGAAGCTTTCTTT. Using reference TRBV18 and TRBJ1-1 for the parts outside the CDR3, the full variable domain is NAGVMQNPRHLVRRRGQEARLRCSPMKGHSHVYWYRQLPEEGLKFMVYLQKENIIDESGMPKERFSAEFPKEGPSILRIQQVVRGDSAAYFCASSPTDKGVKTEAFFGQGTRLTVV.

This clonotype was detected only a few times. The chain joins TRBV12-3 or TRBV12-4 to TRBJ2-5; D perhaps matches TRBD1 (5 bases). V was cut by 7 bases and J by 2 bases, with 14 bases left in between. The CDR3 contains 14 residues. The CDR3 coding sequence is TGTGCCAGCAACCGTGGTCAGGGACAAGAGACCCAGTACTTC. It translates to CASNRGQGQETQYF.

The chain joins TRBV6-2 or TRBV6-3 to TRBJ2-1; D unresolved. The CDR3 runs 14 residues. Germline assignment: CDR1 MNHEY and CDR2 SVGEGT. The ends were cut back, 4 bases at V and 0 bases at J, with 7 bases in the middle. The CDR3 DNA reads as TGTGCCAGCAGTTTAGCAATCTCCTACAATGAGCAGTTCTTC. It yields the protein CASSLAISYNEQFF.

The V call is TRBV6-5, the J call TRBJ1-5, with D unclear. This CDR3 comprises 15 residues. The germline gives CDR1 MNHEY, CDR2 SVGAGI. The ends were cut back, 0 bases at V and 5 bases at J, with 11 bases in the middle. The CDR3 protein is CASSYSTTLDQPQHF. The CDR3 bases are TGTGCCAGCAGTTACTCGACAACTCTGGATCAGCCCCAGCATTTT.

The V gene is TRBV3-1, the J gene TRBJ1-1; D may be TRBD1 (5 bases). V was pared by 0 bases and J by 11 bases, with 13 bases between. This CDR3 comprises 13 residues. The V gene's germline CDR1 is LGHDT and CDR2 YNNKEL (reference sequence). Here the CDR3 reads CASSQDWGGTAFF. The CDR3, as DNA: TGTGCCAGCAGCCAAGACTGGGGCGGAACGGCTTTCTTT.